Relative to its sample, the clone carrying this T cell receptor (beta chain) is medium-sized. This entry belongs to a study of circulating CD8 cells and anti-PD-1 response in melanoma. Each library started from roughly 16 ng of total RNA using the QIAseq Immune Repertoire TCR panel. TCRdb analysed the reads with MiXCR anew, one entry per CDR3 protein. The data contain thousands of distinct CDR3 sequences, approximately 6.4% of them singletons. Four subsets defined by PD-1 and/or TIGIT were sorted from live CD3+CD8+TCRalphabeta+ cells. The CDR3 totals 14 residues. Germline V CDR1 and CDR2: DFQATT, SNEGSKA (reference sequence). The trim removed 2 bases at V and 3 bases at J, leaving 4 bases unmatched.

This chain uses TRBV20-1 with TRBJ2-1, with 7 positions matching TRBD2. This TCR came from a human donor with melanoma. Sequenced material: CD8+ T cells from PBMCs, taken at baseline or after one month of anti-PD-1 therapy (not recorded which). The CDR3 loop reads CSARLVAGYNEQFF. Written as DNA, the CDR3 is TGCAGTGCTAGATTGGTAGCGGGCTACAATGAGCAGTTCTTC.